A single sample is the source of the 20 T cell receptor beta chains below, sequenced in a study of T-cell memory formation after mild COVID-19 (dated by TCRdb to 2020 to 2023). Library preparation was by 5' RACE. The instrument given in TCRdb is Illumina NovaSeq 6000. TCRdb reanalyzed the raw reads on its own, using fastp at Q25 for trimming and MiXCR for clone calling, and kept in-frame beta chains. Identical CDR3 proteins give one entry, which carries the most common genes and DNA. A total of over 250,000 distinct CDR3 sequences appear in this sample, about 15% of them only once. 20% to 25% of the sample is held by the ten biggest clonotypes. The material sequenced was PBMCs or a T cell subset sorted from them (not recorded which). These receptors all stem from a man aged 18-30 years who had mild COVID-19 (a few samples of this study predate the infection). The sample titles of this study are shuffled in the database, so cell type and time point are left out; the donor was told from shared clones.

This clonotype has more than one count but fewer than ten. This chain joins TRBV18 and TRBJ1-1; 7 nucleotides line up with TRBD1. The CDR3 has 13 residues. From germline, CDR1 is KGHSH and CDR2 LQKENI. V shed 5 bases, J shed 6 bases, and the junction held 6 bases outside the gene matches. The CDR3 sequence: CASSNRQGPEAFF. The CDR3 bases are TGTGCCAGCTCAAACAGACAGGGCCCTGAAGCTTTCTTT.

The V gene is TRBV6-6, the J gene TRBJ1-6; D uncertain. The CDR3 has 13 residues. Germline values: CDR1 MNHNY, CDR2 SVGAGI (reference sequence). Trimming pared 6 bases from V and 2 bases from J, leaving 5 bases between. CDR3 sequence: CASSGTYNSPLHF. The DNA for the CDR3 is TGTGCCAGCAGCGGGACCTATAATTCACCCCTCCACTTT.

The sample holds many counts of this clonotype. This chain links TRBV3-1 with TRBJ2-5, with 9 bases fitting TRBD2. The CDR3 consists of 14 residues. Germline CDR1 LGHDT, CDR2 YNNKEL (reference sequence). V was pared by 7 bases and J by 2 bases, with 5 bases of the junction left unmatched. The DNA of the CDR3 is TGTGCCAGCATAAAGGCGGGGGGGCAAGAGACCCAGTACTTC. This encodes CASIKAGGQETQYF.

A few counts support this clonotype. This chain connects TRBV28 to TRBJ2-4, with 10 bases identical to TRBD1. Germline CDR1 is MDHEN and CDR2 is SYDVKM. The CDR3 is made up of 17 amino acids. Unmatched junction bases numbered 8, after V lost 3 bases and J lost 3 bases. The CDR3 DNA is TGTGCCAGCAGTTTCCCCGGGACAGGGGTCGACAAAAACATTCAGTACTTC. It yields the protein CASSFPGTGVDKNIQYF.

The CDR3: CASSNRGLAGGDTQYF. The DNA of the CDR3 is TGTGCCAGCAGTAACCGGGGACTAGCGGGGGGGGATACGCAGTATTTT. The V gene is TRBV12-3 or TRBV12-4, the J gene TRBJ2-3; 16 nucleotides line up with TRBD2. Germline trimming cut 5 bases from V and 6 bases from J; bases unmatched to any gene: 5. The length of the CDR3 is 16 residues.

This clonotype was recorded a few times. This chain joins TRBV7-9 and TRBJ1-2, with TRBD1 as a possible D gene (5 bases). The germline gives CDR1 SEHNR, CDR2 FQNEAQ (reference sequence). V gave up 4 bases and J gave up 5 bases, with 14 bases separating them. The CDR3 sequence is 14 residues long. CDR3 in DNA: TGTGCCAGCAGCTGGTTCGCGGGGGGATATGGCTACACCTTC. This encodes CASSWFAGGYGYTF. The whole variable domain, filled in from reference TRBV7-9 and TRBJ1-2, reads DTGVSQNPRHKITKRGQNVTFRCDPISEHNRLYWYRQTLGQGPEFLTYFQNEAQLEKSRLLSDRFSAERPKGSFSTLEIQRTEQGDSAMYLCASSWFAGGYGYTFGSGTRLTVV.

This clonotype came up once. The chain recombines TRBV5-1 with TRBJ1-6, with D unresolved. Germline CDR1 is SGHRS and CDR2 is YFSETQ. This CDR3 has 14 amino acids. V lost 0 bases and J lost 6, with 7 bases in between. The CDR3, as DNA: TGCGCCAGCAGCTTGGGTCTTCCTAATTCACCCCTCCACTTT. It translates to CASSLGLPNSPLHF.

This clonotype was observed many times. This chain uses TRBV29-1 with TRBJ2-3; TRBD1 might be the D (6 bases). Germline loops: CDR1 SQVTM, CDR2 ANQGSEA. The CDR3 consists of 13 residues. The germline V and J ends were trimmed by 6 bases and 3 bases, with 13 bases remaining between them. CDR3 in amino acids: CSVPGENTDTQYF. Written as DNA, the CDR3 is TGCAGCGTGCCAGGGGAAAATACAGATACGCAGTATTTT.

The chain is built from TRBV10-3 and TRBJ2-7; 13 nucleotides line up with TRBD2. Trimming cost V 6 bases and J 0 bases; bases outside gene matches: 2. Looked up from germline, CDR1 is ENHRY and CDR2 is SYGVKD. This CDR3 spans 15 amino acids. The CDR3 sequence: CAISGTSGDSYEQYV. In nucleotides, the CDR3 is TGTGCCATCAGCGGGACTAGCGGGGACTCCTACGAGCAGTACGTC.

The rearrangement joins TRBV21-1 to TRBJ2-7; the table's D call, TRBD2, has no DNA check behind it. TRBV21-1 is noted as a pseudogene. The CDR3 runs 13 residues. CDR3 DNA: TGTGCCAGCAGCAAAACTCCAGGGAGGGAGCAGTACGTC. Its protein is CASSKTPGREQYV.

This clonotype came up a few times. The rearrangement links TRBV4-2 to TRBJ2-3; D call uncertain. The CDR3 has 14 residues. Germline V gives CDR1 LGHNA, CDR2 YNFKEQ. Trimming removed 1 base at V and 6 bases at J, with 11 bases between. CDR3: CASSQALVWDTQYF. The CDR3 DNA sequence: TGTGCCAGCAGCCAAGCCCTCGTATGGGATACGCAGTATTTT.

The chain links TRBV19 to TRBJ2-7; 8 nucleotides align to TRBD1. The V gene end was trimmed by 10 bases and the J gene end by 0 bases; junction bases not matched to a gene: 8. The CDR3 spans 14 residues. Germline loops: CDR1 LNHDA, CDR2 SQIVND (reference sequence). This CDR3 reads CATKTGDLSYEQYF. The CDR3 bases are TGTGCCACCAAGACAGGGGACCTCTCCTACGAGCAGTACTTC.

J is TRBJ1-6 and V is TRBV4-1; weak D call: TRBD1 (5 bases). Germline CDR1 and CDR2: MGHRA and YSYEKL. V lost 1 base and J 13 bases, leaving 8 bases between the germline ends. This CDR3 is built from 12 residues. CDR3 in amino acids: CASSQVGRPLHF. In DNA, the CDR3 is TGCGCCAGCAGCCAAGTGGGGCGGCCCCTCCACTTT.

The chain links TRBV7-2 to TRBJ2-7; tentatively, D is TRBD1 (6 bases). Trimming pared 1 base from V and 2 bases from J, leaving 12 bases between. The length of the CDR3 is 15 residues. The germline gives CDR1 SGHTA, CDR2 FQGNSA. The CDR3: CASSLGQATTYEQYV. CDR3 nucleotide sequence: TGTGCCAGCAGCTTAGGACAGGCGACAACCTACGAGCAGTACGTC.

V and J are TRBV28 and TRBJ1-2, with D hard to call. V was cut by 5 bases and J by 4 bases, with 11 bases left in between. Germline V gene sequence: CDR1 MDHEN, CDR2 SYDVKM. The CDR3 is 13 residues long. DNA of the CDR3: TGTGCCAGCAGTGAAACCGCACGCTATGGCTACACCTTC. Protein product: CASSETARYGYTF.

V is TRBV9 and J is TRBJ2-5; tentatively, D is TRBD2 (7 bases). The CDR3 runs 15 residues. Deletions cut 0 bases from V and 4 bases from J, with 13 bases between. Per the germline V gene, CDR1 is SGDLS and CDR2 is YYNGEE. The CDR3 loop reads CASSVGGGGAETQYF. The CDR3 region has the DNA TGTGCCAGCAGCGTAGGTGGTGGGGGGGCAGAGACCCAGTACTTC.

V and J are TRBV4-2 and TRBJ2-6, with D unresolved. The CDR3 runs to 12 residues. The germline CDR1 and CDR2 sequences are LGHNA and YNFKEQ. The V end lost 8 bases, the J end lost 5 bases, and 7 bases lay between the germline ends. The CDR3 nucleotides read TGTGCCAGCGCGGCCTGGGCCAACGTCCTGACTTTC. Protein: CASAAWANVLTF.

The chain has TRBV6-2 or TRBV6-3 and TRBJ2-3, with D possibly matching TRBD2 (6 bases). Per the germline V gene, CDR1 is MNHEY and CDR2 is SVGEGT. V was trimmed by 4 bases and J by 2 bases, leaving 13 bases between them. The CDR3 contains 15 residues. For the CDR3, the DNA is TGTGCCAGCAGTTCCCCGGGGGTCCCCACAGATACGCAGTATTTT. Protein: CASSSPGVPTDTQYF.

The rearrangement links TRBV10-1 to TRBJ2-7; TRBD2 is a possible D gene (6 bases). This CDR3 contains 17 residues. Trimming cost V 5 bases and J 0 bases, with 20 bases left between them. The germline gives CDR1 WNHNN, CDR2 SYGVQD (reference sequence). The CDR3 bases are TGCGCCAGCAGTTCCCGGGACTCGCCGATTTGCTCCTACGAGCAGTACGTC. Its translation: CASSSRDSPICSYEQYV.

This clonotype was seen at least ten times. The genes are TRBV29-1 and TRBJ2-7; D possibly uses TRBD1 or TRBD2 (5 bases each). This CDR3 spans 11 amino acids. Germline-derived CDR1 and CDR2 are SQVTM and ANQGSEA. Trimming took 6 bases from V and 0 from J, leaving 6 bases between them. CDR3: CSVGTSYEQYV. The DNA of the CDR3 is TGCAGCGTCGGGACCTCCTACGAGCAGTACGTC.